The entry below describes one T cell receptor beta chain. The source of the sample is a study of blood T cell repertoires in COVID-19. For the study at large: Spain, Italy and the United States supplied samples that represented acute and convalescent COVID-19.

The CDR3 runs to 15 residues. V was pared by 3 bases and J by 10 bases, with 16 bases between. CDR1 is SEHNR and CDR2 is FQNEAQ in the germline V gene (reference sequence). The table came from immunoSEQ multiplex PCR; TCRdb's copy has only in-frame clones and leaves some out. The data show around 150,000 clones, under 85% seen once. The source material was peripheral blood. This receptor was taken from a human donor in a cohort sampled during active COVID-19. The chain combines TRBV7-9 with TRBJ1-6, with D possibly being TRBD1 (5 bases). The DNA for the CDR3 is TGTGCCAGCAGCTTTGCCGGGGGAAATGGGTCACCCCTCCACTTT. This sequence encodes CASSFAGGNGSPLHF. Combining the CDR3 with reference TRBV7-9 and TRBJ1-6 gives the whole variable domain DTGVSQNPRHKITKRGQNVTFRCDPISEHNRLYWYRQTLGQGPEFLTYFQNEAQLEKSRLLSDRFSAERPKGSFSTLEIQRTEQGDSAMYLCASSFAGGNGSPLHFGNGTRLTVT.